The source of this TCR beta chain is a study of radiation and T cells in renal cell carcinoma. Study results and caveats: Top tumor clonotypes rose in blood 2 weeks post-radiation, then contracted.

As for this clone: Antigen unknown.

Time point indicated: baseline pretreatment blood. Treatment of the sample: 15 Gy SBRT to primary tumor, nephrectomy 4 weeks later. The patient's renal cell carcinoma had clear cell pathology. Data came from immunoSEQ multiplex PCR; TCRdb stores just in-frame clones and leaves some out. The sample has 150,000 or so clones, 88% seen once. Trimming removed 3 bases at V and 0 bases at J, with 7 bases between. The length of the CDR3 is 14 residues. The germline CDR1 and CDR2 sequences are SGHNT and YENEEA. The receptor was isolated from a woman aged 70-85 years with renal cell carcinoma. Sample: blood, taken from a patient whose treatment included radiotherapy and nephrectomy. The chain joins TRBV11-3 to TRBJ2-3, with a tentative D call TRBD1 (6 bases). This CDR3 reads CASSLRGSTDTQYF. The CDR3 DNA is TGTGCCAGCAGCTTGAGGGGGAGCACAGATACGCAGTATTTT.